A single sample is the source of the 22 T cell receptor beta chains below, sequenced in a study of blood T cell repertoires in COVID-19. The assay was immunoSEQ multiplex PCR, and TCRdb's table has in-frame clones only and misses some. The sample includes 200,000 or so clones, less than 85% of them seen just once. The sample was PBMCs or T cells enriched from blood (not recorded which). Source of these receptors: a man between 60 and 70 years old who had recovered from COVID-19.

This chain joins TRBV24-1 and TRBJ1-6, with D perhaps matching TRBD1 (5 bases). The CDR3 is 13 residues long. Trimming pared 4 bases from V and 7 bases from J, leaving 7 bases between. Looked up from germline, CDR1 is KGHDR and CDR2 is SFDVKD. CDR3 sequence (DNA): TGTGCCACCAGTGAACGACAGAATTCACCCCTCCACTTT. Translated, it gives CATSERQNSPLHF.

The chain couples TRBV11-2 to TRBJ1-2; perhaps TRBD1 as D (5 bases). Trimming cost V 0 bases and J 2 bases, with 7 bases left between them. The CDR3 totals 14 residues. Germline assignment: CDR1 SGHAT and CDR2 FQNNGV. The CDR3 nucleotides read TGTGCCAGCAGCTTAGAACAGGCCAACTATGGCTACACCTTC. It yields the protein CASSLEQANYGYTF.

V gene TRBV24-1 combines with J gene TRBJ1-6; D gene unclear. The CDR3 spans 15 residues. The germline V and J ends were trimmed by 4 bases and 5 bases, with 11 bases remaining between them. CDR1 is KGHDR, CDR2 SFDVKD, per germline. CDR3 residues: CATSEPQRDNSPLHF. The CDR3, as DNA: TGTGCCACCAGTGAACCACAGAGAGATAATTCACCCCTCCACTTT.

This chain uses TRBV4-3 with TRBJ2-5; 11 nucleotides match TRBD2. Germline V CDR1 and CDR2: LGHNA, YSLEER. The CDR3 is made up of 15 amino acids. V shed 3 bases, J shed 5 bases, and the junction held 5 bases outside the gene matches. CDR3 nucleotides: TGCGCCAGCAGCCAGTCTAGCGGGGGGTGGGAGACCCAGTACTTC. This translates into CASSQSSGGWETQYF.

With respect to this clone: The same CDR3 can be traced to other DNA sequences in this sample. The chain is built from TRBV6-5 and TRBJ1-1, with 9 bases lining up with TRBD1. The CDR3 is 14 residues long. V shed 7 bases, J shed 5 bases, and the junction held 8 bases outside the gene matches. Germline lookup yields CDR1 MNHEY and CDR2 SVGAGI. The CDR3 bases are TGTGCCAGCACCCGGACAGGGGTACAAACTGAAGCTTTCTTT. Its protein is CASTRTGVQTEAFF.

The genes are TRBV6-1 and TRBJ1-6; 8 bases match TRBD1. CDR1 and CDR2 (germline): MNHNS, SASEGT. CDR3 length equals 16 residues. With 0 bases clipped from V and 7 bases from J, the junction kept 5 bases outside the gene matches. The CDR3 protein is CASSEARGPQNSPLHF. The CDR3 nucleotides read TGTGCCAGCAGTGAAGCCAGGGGGCCGCAGAATTCACCCCTCCACTTT.

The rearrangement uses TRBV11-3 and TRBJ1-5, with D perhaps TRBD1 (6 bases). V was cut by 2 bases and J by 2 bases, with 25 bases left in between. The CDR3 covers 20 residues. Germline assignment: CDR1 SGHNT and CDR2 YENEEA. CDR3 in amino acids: CASSLSPLREWTAGNQPQHF. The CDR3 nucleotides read TGTGCCAGCAGCTTATCCCCCTTGAGAGAGTGGACAGCAGGCAATCAGCCCCAGCATTTT.

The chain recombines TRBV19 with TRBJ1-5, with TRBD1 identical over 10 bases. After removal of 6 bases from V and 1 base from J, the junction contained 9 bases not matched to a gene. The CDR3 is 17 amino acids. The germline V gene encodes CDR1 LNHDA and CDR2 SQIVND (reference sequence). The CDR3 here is CASSPSAGQGSNQPQHF. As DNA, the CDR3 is TGTGCCAGTAGCCCTTCGGCGGGACAGGGGAGCAATCAGCCCCAGCATTTT. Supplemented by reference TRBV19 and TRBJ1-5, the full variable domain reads DGGITQSPKYLFRKEGQNVTLSCEQNLNHDAMYWYRQDPGQGLRLIYYSQIVNDFQKGDIAEGYSVSREKKESFPLTVTSAQKNPTAFYLCASSPSAGQGSNQPQHFGDGTRLSIL.

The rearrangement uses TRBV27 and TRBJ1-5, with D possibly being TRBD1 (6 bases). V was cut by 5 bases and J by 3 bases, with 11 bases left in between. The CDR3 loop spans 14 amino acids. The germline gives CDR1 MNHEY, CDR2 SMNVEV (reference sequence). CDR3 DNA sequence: TGTGCCAGCAGTAACAGGGATTTCAATCAGCCCCAGCATTTT. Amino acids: CASSNRDFNQPQHF.

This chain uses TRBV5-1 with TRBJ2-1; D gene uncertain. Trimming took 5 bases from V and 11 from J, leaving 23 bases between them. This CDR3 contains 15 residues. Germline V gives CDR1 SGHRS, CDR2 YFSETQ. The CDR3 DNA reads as TGCGCCAGCAGGACCGAGGCATTATCCTCGATGCAGCAGTTCTTC. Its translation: CASRTEALSSMQQFF.

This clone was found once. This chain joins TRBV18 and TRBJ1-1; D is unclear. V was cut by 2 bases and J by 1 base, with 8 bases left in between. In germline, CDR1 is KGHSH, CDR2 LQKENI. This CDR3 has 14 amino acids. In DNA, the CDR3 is TGTGCCAGCTCACCAGCGTCGGGGAACACTGAAGCTTTCTTT. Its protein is CASSPASGNTEAFF.

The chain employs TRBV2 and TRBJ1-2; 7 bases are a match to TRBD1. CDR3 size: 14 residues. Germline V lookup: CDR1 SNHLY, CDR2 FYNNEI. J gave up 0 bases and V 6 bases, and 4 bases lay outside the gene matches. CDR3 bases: TGTGCCAGCAGAGGGGGGACAGCTAACTATGGCTACACCTTC. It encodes CASRGGTANYGYTF.

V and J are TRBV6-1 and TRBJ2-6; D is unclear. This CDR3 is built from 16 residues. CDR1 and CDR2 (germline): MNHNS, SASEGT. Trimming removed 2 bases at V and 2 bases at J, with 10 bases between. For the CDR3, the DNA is TGTGCCAGCAGTGAATTGCTAGTAGCTGGGGCCAACGTCCTGACTTTC. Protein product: CASSELLVAGANVLTF.

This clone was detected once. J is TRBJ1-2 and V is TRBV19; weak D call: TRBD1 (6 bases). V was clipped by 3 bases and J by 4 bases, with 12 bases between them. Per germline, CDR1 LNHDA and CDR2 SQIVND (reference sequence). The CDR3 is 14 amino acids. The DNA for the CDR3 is TGTGCCAGTAGTATTCAGACAGGAAGCTATGGCTACACCTTC. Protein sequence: CASSIQTGSYGYTF.

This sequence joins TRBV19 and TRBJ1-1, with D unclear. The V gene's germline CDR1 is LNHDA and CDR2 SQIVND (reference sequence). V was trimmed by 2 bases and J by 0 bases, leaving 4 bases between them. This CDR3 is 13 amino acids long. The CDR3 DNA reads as TGTGCCAGTAGTATACAGATGAACACTGAAGCTTTCTTT. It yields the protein CASSIQMNTEAFF.

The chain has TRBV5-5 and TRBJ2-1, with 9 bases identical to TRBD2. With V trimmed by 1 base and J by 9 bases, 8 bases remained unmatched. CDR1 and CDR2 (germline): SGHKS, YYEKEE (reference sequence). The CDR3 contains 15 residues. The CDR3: CASSLLISGGGEQFF. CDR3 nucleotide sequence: TGTGCCAGCAGCTTGCTAATTAGCGGGGGTGGTGAGCAGTTCTTC.

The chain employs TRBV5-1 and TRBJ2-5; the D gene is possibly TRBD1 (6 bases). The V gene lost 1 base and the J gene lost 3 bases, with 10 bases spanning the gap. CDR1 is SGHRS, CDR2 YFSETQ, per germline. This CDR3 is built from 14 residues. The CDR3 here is CASSLTRGKETQYF. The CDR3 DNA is TGCGCCAGCAGCTTGACCAGGGGTAAAGAGACCCAGTACTTC.

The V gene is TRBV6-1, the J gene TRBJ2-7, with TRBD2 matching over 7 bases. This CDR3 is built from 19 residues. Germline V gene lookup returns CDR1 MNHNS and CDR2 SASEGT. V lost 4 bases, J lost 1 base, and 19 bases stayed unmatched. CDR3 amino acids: CASSVSGGIWTPGSYEQYF. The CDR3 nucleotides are TGTGCCAGCAGTGTCTCCGGGGGGATTTGGACACCGGGGTCCTACGAGCAGTACTTC.

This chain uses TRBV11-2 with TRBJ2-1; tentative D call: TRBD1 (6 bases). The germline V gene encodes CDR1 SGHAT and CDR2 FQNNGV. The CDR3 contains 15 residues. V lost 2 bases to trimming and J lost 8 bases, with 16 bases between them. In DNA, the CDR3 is TGTGCCAGCAGCTTACTAACAGGGATTCTCGATGAGCAGTTCTTC. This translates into CASSLLTGILDEQFF.

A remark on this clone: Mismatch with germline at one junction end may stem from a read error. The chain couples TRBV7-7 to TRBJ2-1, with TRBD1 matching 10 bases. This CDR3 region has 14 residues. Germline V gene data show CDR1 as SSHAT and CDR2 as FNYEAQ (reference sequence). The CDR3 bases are TGTGCTAGCAGCTTAGGGACAGGGGTCAATGAGCAGTTCTTC. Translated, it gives CASSLGTGVNEQFF.

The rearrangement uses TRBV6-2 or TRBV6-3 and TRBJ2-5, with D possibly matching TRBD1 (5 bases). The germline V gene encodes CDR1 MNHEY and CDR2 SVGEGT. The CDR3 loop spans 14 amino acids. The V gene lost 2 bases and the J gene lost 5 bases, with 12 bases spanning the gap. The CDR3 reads CASSYADKAETQYF. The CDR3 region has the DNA TGTGCCAGCAGTTACGCGGACAAGGCGGAGACCCAGTACTTC.

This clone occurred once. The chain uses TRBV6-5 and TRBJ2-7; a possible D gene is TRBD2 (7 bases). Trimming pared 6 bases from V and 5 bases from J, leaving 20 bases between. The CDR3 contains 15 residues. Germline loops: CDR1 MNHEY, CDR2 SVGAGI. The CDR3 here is CASRATGRGLNEQYF. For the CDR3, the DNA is TGTGCCAGCAGGGCTACAGGGCGGGGGCTCAACGAGCAGTACTTC.